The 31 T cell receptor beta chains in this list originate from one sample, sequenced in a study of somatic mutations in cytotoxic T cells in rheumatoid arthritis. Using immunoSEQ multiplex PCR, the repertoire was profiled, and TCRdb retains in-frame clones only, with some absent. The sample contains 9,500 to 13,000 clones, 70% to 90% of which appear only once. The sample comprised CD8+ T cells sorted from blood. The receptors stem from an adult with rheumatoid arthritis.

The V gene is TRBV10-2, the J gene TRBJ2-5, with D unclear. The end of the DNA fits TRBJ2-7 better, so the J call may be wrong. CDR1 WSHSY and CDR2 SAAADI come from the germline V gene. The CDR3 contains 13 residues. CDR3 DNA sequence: TGCGCCAAGACCCCCGAGCTCGACTACGAGCAGTACTTC. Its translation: CAKTPELDYEQYF.

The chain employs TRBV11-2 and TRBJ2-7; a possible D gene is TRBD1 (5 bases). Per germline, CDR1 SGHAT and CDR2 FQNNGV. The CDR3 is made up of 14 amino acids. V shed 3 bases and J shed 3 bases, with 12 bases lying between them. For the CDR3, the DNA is TGTGCCAGCAGCTTCATGACAGAAGTCTACGAGCAGTACTTC. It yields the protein CASSFMTEVYEQYF.

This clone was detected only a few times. The CDR3 here is CASISGGDEQYF. CDR3 DNA: TGTGCCAGCATCTCAGGGGGGGACGAGCAGTACTTC. This sequence joins TRBV7-9 and TRBJ2-7; D is possibly TRBD1 or TRBD2 (7 bases each). Germline V gene lookup returns CDR1 SEHNR and CDR2 FQNEAQ (reference sequence). With 7 bases removed from V and 5 bases from J, the gap between germline ends came to 12 bases. The CDR3 totals 12 residues.

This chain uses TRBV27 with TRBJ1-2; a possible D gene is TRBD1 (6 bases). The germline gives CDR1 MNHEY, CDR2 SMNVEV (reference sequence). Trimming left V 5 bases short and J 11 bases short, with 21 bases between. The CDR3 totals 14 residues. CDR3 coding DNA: TGTGCCAGCAGTAGAGTTAATTGGGGGCGTCCGTACACCTTC. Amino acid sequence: CASSRVNWGRPYTF.

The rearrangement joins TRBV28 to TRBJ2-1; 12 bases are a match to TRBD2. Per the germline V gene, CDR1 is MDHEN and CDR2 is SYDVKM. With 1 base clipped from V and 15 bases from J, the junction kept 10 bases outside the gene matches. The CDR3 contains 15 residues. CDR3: CASSLFLAGGPLRFF. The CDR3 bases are TGTGCCAGCAGTTTATTTCTAGCGGGAGGGCCTCTGAGGTTCTTC. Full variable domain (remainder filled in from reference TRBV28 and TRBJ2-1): DVKVTQSSRYLVKRTGEKVFLECVQDMDHENMFWYRQDPGLGLRLIYFSYDVKMKEKGDIPEGYSVSREKKERFSLILESASTNQTSMYLCASSLFLAGGPLRFFGPGTRLTVL.

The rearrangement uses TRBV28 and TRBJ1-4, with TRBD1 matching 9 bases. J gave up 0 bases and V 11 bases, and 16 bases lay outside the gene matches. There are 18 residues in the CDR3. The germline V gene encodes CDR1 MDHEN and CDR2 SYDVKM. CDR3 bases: TGTGCCTCCACTTCCCCAGGGACAGGGCCTGCAACTAATGAAAAACTGTTTTTT. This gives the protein CASTSPGTGPATNEKLFF.

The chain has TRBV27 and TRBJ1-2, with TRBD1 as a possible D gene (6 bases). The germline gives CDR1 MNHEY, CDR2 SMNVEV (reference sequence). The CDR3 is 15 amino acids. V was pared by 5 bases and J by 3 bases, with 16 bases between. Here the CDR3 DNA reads TGTGCCAGCAGTCCCTCGGACAGCCTCTACTATGGCTACACCTTC. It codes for CASSPSDSLYYGYTF.

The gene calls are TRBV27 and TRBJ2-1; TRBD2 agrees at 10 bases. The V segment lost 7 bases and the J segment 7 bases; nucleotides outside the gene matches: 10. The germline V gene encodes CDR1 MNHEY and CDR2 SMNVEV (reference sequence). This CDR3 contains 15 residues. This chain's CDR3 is CASIQSGGAGNEQFF. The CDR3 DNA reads TGTGCCAGCATCCAAAGCGGGGGGGCCGGGAATGAGCAGTTCTTC.

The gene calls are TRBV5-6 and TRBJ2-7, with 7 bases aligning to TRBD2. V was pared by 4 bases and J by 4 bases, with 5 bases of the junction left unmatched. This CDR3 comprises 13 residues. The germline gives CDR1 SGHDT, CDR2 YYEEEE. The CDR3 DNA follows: TGTGCCAGCAGCGCCGGGACTACGTACGAGCAGTACTTC. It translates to CASSAGTTYEQYF.

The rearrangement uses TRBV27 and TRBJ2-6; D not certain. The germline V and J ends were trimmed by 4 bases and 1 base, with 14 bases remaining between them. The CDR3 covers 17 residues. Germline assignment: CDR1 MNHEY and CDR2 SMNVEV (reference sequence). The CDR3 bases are TGTGCCAGCAGTTACAGAGCAGACTCATCTGGGGCCAACGTCCTGACTTTC. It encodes CASSYRADSSGANVLTF.

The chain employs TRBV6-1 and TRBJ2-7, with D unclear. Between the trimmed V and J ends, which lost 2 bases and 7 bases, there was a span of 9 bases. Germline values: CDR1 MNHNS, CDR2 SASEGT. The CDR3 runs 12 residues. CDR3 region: CASSEIQEEQYF. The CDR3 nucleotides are TGTGCCAGCAGTGAAATTCAAGAAGAGCAGTACTTC.

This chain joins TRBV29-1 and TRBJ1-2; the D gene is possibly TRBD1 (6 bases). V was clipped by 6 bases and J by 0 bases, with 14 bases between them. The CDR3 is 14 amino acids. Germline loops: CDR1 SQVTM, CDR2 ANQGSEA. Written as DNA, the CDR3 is TGCAGCGTGGGACATCTGTTAGCTAACTATGGCTACACCTTC. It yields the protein CSVGHLLANYGYTF.

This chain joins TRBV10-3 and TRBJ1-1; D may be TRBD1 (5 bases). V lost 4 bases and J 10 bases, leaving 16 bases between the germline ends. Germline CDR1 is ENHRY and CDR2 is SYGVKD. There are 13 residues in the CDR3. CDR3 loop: CAISAGTPDGAFF. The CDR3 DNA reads TGTGCCATCAGTGCCGGGACCCCAGATGGAGCTTTCTTT.

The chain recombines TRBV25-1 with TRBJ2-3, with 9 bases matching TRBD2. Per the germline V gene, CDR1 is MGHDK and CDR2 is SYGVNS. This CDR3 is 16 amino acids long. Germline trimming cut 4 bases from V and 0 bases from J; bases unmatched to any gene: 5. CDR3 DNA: TGTGCCAGCAGTGGAGGGCTAGCGGGGAGCACAGATACGCAGTATTTT. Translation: CASSGGLAGSTDTQYF.

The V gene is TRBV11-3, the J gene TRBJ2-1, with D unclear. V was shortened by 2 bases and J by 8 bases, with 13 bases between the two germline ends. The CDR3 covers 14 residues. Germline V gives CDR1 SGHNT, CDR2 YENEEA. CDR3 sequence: CASSLSGSLDEQFF. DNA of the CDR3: TGTGCCAGCAGCTTAAGTGGTAGTCTGGATGAGCAGTTCTTC.

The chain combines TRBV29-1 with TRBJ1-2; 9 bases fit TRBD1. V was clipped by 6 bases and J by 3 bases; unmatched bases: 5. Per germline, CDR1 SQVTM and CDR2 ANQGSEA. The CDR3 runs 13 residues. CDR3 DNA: TGCAGCGTAACGGGACAGGGACACTATGGCTACACCTTC. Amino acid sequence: CSVTGQGHYGYTF.

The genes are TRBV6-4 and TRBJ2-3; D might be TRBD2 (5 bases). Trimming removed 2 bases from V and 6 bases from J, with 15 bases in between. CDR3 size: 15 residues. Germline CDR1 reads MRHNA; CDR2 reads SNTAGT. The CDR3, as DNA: TGTGCCAGCAGTGACACCGAACTAGTATCGGATACGCAGTATTTT. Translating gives CASSDTELVSDTQYF.

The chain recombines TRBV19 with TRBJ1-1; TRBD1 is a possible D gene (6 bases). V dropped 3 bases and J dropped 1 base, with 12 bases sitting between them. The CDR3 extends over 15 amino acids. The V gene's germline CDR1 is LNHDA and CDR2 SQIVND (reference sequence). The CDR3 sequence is CASSIIRGRNTEAFF. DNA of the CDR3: TGTGCCAGTAGTATTATCAGGGGACGGAACACTGAAGCTTTCTTT.

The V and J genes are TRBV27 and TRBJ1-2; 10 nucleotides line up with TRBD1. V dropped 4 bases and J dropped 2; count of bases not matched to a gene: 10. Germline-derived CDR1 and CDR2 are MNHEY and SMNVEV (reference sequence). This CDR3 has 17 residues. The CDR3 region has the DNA TGTGCCAGCAGTTCAAAACGACAGGGGGCCCCGAACTATGGCTACACCTTC. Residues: CASSSKRQGAPNYGYTF.

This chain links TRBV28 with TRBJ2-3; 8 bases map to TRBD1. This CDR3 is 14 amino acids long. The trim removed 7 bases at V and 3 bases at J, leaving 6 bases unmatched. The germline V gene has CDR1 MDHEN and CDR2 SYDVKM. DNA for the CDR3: TGTGCCAGCACCCCGGGACAGGTGACAGATACGCAGTATTTT. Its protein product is CASTPGQVTDTQYF.

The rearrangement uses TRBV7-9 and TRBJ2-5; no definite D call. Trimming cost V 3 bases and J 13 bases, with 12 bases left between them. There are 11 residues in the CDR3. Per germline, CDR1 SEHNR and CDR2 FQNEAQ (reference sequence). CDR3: CASSLSGSPYF. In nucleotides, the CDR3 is TGTGCCAGCAGCTTGTCCGGGTCCCCGTACTTC.

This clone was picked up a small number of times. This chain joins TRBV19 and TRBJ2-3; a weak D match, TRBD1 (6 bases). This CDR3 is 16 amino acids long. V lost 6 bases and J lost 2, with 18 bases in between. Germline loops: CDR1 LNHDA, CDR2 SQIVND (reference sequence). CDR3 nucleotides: TGTGCCAGTAGCCTCGGCTATGGACAGCCCACAGATACGCAGTATTTT. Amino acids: CASSLGYGQPTDTQYF.

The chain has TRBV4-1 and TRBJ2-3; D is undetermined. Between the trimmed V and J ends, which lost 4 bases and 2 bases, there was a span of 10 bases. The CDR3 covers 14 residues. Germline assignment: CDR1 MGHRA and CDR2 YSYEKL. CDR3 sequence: CASSPSLVTDTQYF. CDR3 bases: TGCGCCAGCAGCCCCAGTCTAGTCACAGATACGCAGTATTTT.

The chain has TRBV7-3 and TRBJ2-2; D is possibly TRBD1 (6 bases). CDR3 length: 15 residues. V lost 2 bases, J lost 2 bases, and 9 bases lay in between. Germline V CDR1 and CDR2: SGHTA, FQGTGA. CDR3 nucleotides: TGTGCCAGCAGCTTACTAGGGGGAAACACCGGGGAGCTGTTTTTT. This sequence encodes CASSLLGGNTGELFF.

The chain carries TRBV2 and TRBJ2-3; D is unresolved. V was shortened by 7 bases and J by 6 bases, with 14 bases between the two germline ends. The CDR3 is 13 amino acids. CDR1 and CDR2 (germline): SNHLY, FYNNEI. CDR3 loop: CASTAFPSDTQYF. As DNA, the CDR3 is TGTGCCAGCACCGCTTTCCCCTCCGATACGCAGTATTTT.

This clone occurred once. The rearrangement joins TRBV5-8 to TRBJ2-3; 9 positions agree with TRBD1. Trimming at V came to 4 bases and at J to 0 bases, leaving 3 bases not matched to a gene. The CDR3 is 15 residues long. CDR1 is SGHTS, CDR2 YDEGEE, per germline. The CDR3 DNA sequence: TGTGCCAGCAGCCCGGGGACAGGGAGCACAGATACGCAGTATTTT. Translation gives CASSPGTGSTDTQYF.

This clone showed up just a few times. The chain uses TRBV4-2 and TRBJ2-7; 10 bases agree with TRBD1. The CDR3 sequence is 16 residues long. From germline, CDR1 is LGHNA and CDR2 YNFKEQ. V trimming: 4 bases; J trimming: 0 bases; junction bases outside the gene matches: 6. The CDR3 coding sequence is TGTGCCAGCAGCCCAACGGGGACAGGGGTCTCCTACGAGCAGTACTTC. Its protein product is CASSPTGTGVSYEQYF.

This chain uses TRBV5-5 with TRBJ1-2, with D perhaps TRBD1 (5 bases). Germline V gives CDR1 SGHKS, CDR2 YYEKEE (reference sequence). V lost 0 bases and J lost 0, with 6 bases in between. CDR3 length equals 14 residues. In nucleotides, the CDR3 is TGTGCCAGCAGCTTGGGGGGCCCTAACTATGGCTACACCTTC. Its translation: CASSLGGPNYGYTF.

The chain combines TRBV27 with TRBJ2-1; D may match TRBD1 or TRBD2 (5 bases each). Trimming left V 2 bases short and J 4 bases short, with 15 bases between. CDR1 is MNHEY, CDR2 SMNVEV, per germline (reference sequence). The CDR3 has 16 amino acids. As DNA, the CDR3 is TGTGCCAGCAGTTTAGGGCCGAGGGGCCAATACAATGAGCAGTTCTTC. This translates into CASSLGPRGQYNEQFF.

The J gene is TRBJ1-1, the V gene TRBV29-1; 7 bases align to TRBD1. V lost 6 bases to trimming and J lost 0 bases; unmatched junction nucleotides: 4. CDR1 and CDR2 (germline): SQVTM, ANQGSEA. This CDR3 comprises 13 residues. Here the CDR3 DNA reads TGCAGCGTCGCGACAGGGCTGAACACTGAAGCTTTCTTT. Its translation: CSVATGLNTEAFF.

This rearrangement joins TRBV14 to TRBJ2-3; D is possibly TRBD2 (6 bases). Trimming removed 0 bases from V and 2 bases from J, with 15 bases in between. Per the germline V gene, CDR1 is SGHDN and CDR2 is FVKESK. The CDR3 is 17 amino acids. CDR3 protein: CASSQDRRAALTDTQYF. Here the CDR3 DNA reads TGTGCCAGCAGCCAAGATAGGAGGGCAGCACTCACAGATACGCAGTATTTT. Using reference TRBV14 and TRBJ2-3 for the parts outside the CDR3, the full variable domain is EAGVTQFPSHSVIEKGQTVTLRCDPISGHDNLYWYRRVMGKEIKFLLHFVKESKQDESGMPNNRFLAERTGGTYSTLKVQPAELEDSGVYFCASSQDRRAALTDTQYFGPGTRLTVL.